This T cell receptor (beta chain) was found in a study of metastatic and nonmetastatic thyroid tumors. About the research overall: Samples came from malignant and benign thyroid patients, and repertoires were compared across blood and tumor or nodule tissue.

V lost 3 bases and J 0 bases, leaving 7 bases between the germline ends. This CDR3 contains 14 residues. The V gene's germline CDR1 is LNHDA and CDR2 SQIVND (reference sequence). Thyroid surgery took place with no prior treatment in any patient. With MiXCR, TCRdb reprocessed the PCR reads. This repertoire shows roughly 15,000 clones, around 25% found once; its top ten account for 9.5% to 12%. This clone was detected many times. The clonotype originates from a male donor with papillary thyroid cancer or a benign thyroid nodule (not recorded which). Some clones in this sample may be carry-over from other donors' samples. The sample comprised blood. The chain joins TRBV19 to TRBJ2-3; unclear D gene. The CDR3 here is CASSISSSTDTQYF. The CDR3 nucleotides read TGTGCCAGTAGTATCTCGTCCAGCACAGATACGCAGTATTTT.